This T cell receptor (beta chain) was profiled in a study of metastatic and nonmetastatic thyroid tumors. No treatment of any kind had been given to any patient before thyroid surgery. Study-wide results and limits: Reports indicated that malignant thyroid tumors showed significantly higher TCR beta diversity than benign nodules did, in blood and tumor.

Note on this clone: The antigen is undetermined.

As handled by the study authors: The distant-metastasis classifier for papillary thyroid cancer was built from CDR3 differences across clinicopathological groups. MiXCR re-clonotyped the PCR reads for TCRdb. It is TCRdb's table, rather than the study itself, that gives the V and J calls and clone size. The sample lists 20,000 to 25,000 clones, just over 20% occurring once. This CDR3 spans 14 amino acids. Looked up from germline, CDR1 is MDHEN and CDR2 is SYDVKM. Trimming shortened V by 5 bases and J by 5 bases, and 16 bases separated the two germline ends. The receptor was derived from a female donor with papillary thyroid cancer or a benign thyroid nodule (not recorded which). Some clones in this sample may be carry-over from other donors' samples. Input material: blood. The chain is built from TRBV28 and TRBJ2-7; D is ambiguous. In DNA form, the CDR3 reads TGTGCCAGCAGTCTTCGGTTAATTTGGGACGAGCAGTACTTC. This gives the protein CASSLRLIWDEQYF.